The TCR beta chain under discussion was sequenced for a study of metastatic and nonmetastatic thyroid tumors. Study in general: Patients with malignant and benign thyroid disease provided blood and tumor or nodule tissue, whose repertoires were compared. General study results and limits: For both blood and tumor, malignant thyroid tumors reportedly showed significantly higher TCR beta diversity than benign nodules did.

Every patient was untreated before thyroid surgery. Germline V gene data show CDR1 as SNHLY and CDR2 as FYNNEI. CDR3 size: 16 residues. Losses at the gene ends were 6 bases for V and 2 bases for J; bases not matched to a gene: 7. This clone was found once. The antigen is not known. Source study methods: What underpinned the distant-metastasis classifier for papillary thyroid cancer was the set of CDR3 differences across clinicopathological groups. With MiXCR, TCRdb reprocessed the PCR reads. The V and J calls and clone size are TCRdb's, not the authors'. This table holds about 10,000 clones, approximately 32% found once.

Material: adjacent normal tissue. The origin of this receptor is a female donor with papillary thyroid cancer or a benign thyroid nodule (not recorded which). Some clones in this sample may be carry-over from other donors' samples. V is TRBV2 and J is TRBJ1-5; TRBD1 agrees at 10 bases. The CDR3 DNA reads as TGTGCCAGCAGGGACGGACAGGGGGTCGGCAATCAGCCCCAGCATTTT. This sequence encodes CASRDGQGVGNQPQHF. Filled out from reference TRBV2 and TRBJ1-5, the complete variable domain reads EPEVTQTPSHQVTQMGQEVILRCVPISNHLYFYWYRQILGQKVEFLVSFYNNEISEKSEIFDDQFSVERPDGSNFTLKIRSTKLEDSAMYFCASRDGQGVGNQPQHFGDGTRLSIL.